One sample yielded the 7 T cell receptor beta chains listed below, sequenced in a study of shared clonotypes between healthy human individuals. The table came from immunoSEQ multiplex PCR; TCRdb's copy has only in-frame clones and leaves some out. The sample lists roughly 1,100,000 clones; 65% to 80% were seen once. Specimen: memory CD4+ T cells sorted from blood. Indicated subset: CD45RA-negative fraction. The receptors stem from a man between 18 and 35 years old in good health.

CDR3 in DNA: TGTGCCAGCAGCCTGGATTCTGATGGGACTGAAGCTTTCTTT. This translates into CASSLDSDGTEAFF. The chain links TRBV5-4 to TRBJ1-1, with D unclear. The CDR3 extends over 14 amino acids. Germline V lookup: CDR1 SGHNT, CDR2 YYREEE (reference sequence). V was clipped by 4 bases and J by 5 bases, with 15 bases between them.

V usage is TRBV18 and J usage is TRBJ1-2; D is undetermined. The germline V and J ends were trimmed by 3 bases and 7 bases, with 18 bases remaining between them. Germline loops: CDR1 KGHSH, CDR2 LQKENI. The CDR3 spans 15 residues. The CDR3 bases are TGTGCCAGCTCACCGTACGGGATTGCTCTCCCTGGCTACACCTTC. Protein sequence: CASSPYGIALPGYTF.

CDR3 residues: CASSGSGALGNSPLHF. As DNA, the CDR3 is TGTGCCAGCAGTGGCTCAGGGGCTCTAGGGAATTCACCCCTCCACTTT. This rearrangement joins TRBV27 to TRBJ1-6, with D perhaps TRBD1 (6 bases). The CDR3 length is 16 residues. V was pared by 5 bases and J by 7 bases, with 18 bases between. Per the germline V gene, CDR1 is MNHEY and CDR2 is SMNVEV (reference sequence).

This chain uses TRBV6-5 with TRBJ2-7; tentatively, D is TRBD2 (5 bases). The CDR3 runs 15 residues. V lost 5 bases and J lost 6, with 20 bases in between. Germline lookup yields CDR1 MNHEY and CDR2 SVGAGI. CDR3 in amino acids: CASSTAGQIVGEQYF. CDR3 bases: TGTGCCAGCAGTACCGCGGGCCAAATAGTTGGCGAGCAGTACTTC.

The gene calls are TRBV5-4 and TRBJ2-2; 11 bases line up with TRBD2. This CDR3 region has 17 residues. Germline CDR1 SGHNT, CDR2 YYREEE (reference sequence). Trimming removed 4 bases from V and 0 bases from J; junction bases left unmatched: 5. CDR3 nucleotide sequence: TGTGCCAGCAGCCTTATGACTAGCGGGACGAACACCGGGGAGCTGTTTTTT. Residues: CASSLMTSGTNTGELFF.

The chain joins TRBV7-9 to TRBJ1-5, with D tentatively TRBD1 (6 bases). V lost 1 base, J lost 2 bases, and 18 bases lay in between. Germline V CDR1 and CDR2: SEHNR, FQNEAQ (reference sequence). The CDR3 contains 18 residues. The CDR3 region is CASSLGGRGGLGNQPQHF. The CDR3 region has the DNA TGTGCCAGCAGCTTAGGAGGCAGGGGTGGATTGGGCAATCAGCCCCAGCATTTT.

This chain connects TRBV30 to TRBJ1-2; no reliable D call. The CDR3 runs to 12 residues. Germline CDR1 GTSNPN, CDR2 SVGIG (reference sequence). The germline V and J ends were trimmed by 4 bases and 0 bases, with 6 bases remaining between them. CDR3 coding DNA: TGTGCCTGGACTGCGACTAACTATGGCTACACCTTC. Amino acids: CAWTATNYGYTF.